Listed here are 32 T cell receptor beta chains from one sample, sequenced in a study of T cells in Graves' hyperthyroidism and ophthalmopathy. RNA transcripts were the template for amplifying TCR beta CDR3 regions. The TCR CDR3 first-round RT-PCR relied on the HTBI primer set. TCRdb processed the multiplex PCR reads anew with MiXCR; each CDR3 protein has one entry. The sample records a few hundred thousand distinct CDR3 sequences, approximately 16% being singletons. Sequencing was done on a sample of blood. The receptor set was obtained from a middle-aged woman with Graves' ophthalmopathy.

This clonotype showed up just a few times. The V call is TRBV4-1, the J call TRBJ2-1; D unresolved. Trimming removed 0 bases from V and 10 bases from J, with 16 bases in between. In germline, CDR1 is MGHRA, CDR2 YSYEKL. The CDR3 runs to 15 residues. The CDR3: CASSQESETASEQFF. DNA for the CDR3: TGCGCCAGCAGCCAAGAATCGGAGACGGCCTCGGAGCAGTTCTTC.

This clonotype was counted ten times or more. The J gene is TRBJ2-5, the V gene TRBV3-1; no clear D gene. V lost 5 bases, J lost 8 bases, and 18 bases lay in between. The CDR3 contains 14 residues. Germline CDR1 and CDR2: LGHDT and YNNKEL (reference sequence). The DNA of the CDR3 is TGTGCCAGCAGCAGCAGGAGTGGCGTTGTAACCCAGTACTTC. The encoded protein is CASSSRSGVVTQYF.

This clonotype was observed a few times. The rearrangement uses TRBV7-2 and TRBJ2-2; possibly TRBD2 for D (6 bases). Germline CDR1 is SGHTA and CDR2 is FQGNSA. V gave up 5 bases and J gave up 4 bases, with 17 bases separating them. The CDR3 is 16 amino acids. DNA of the CDR3: TGTGCCAGCAGCCCTACGTGGGGGGTTTCCACCGGGGAGCTGTTTTTT. Protein sequence: CASSPTWGVSTGELFF. The entire variable domain, with the rest obtained from reference TRBV7-2 and TRBJ2-2, is as follows: GAGVSQSPSNKVTEKGKDVELRCDPISGHTALYWYRQSLGQGLEFLIYFQGNSAPDKSGLPSDRFSAERTGGSVSTLTIQRTQQEDSAVYLCASSPTWGVSTGELFFGEGSRLTVL.

The genes are TRBV6-2 or TRBV6-3 and TRBJ1-2; tentatively, D is TRBD1 (5 bases). CDR3 length equals 15 residues. CDR1 and CDR2 (germline): MNHEY, SVGEGT. Deletions cut 2 bases from V and 6 bases from J, with 16 bases between. CDR3 bases: TGTGCCAGCAGTTACCTCCGCGGCAGGGTGGATGGCTACACCTTC. It encodes CASSYLRGRVDGYTF.

V usage is TRBV20-1 and J usage is TRBJ2-7; no definite D call. The CDR3 totals 13 residues. Between the trimmed V and J ends, which lost 5 bases and 6 bases, there was a span of 17 bases. Per germline, CDR1 DFQATT and CDR2 SNEGSKA (reference sequence). The CDR3 is CSAFLGSQSEQYF. In nucleotides, the CDR3 is TGCAGTGCTTTTCTTGGGTCCCAGTCCGAGCAGTACTTC.

This clonotype was recorded at least ten times. The rearrangement uses TRBV7-3 and TRBJ2-1; the D is unclear. The germline CDR1 and CDR2 sequences are SGHTA and FQGTGA. V lost 8 bases, J lost 0 bases, and 8 bases lay in between. This CDR3 comprises 13 residues. The CDR3 reads CASARYSYNEQFF. The CDR3 nucleotides are TGTGCCAGCGCAAGGTACTCCTACAATGAGCAGTTCTTC.

The J gene is TRBJ1-6, the V gene TRBV20-1; D unclear. The CDR3 covers 16 residues. Per the germline V gene, CDR1 is DFQATT and CDR2 is SNEGSKA (reference sequence). Trimming pared 3 bases from V and 5 bases from J, leaving 17 bases between. The CDR3 sequence: CSARDGGPAHNSPLHF. The CDR3 nucleotides are TGCAGTGCTAGGGATGGTGGGCCAGCGCATAATTCACCCCTCCACTTT.

The chain recombines TRBV28 with TRBJ2-3, with TRBD1 identical over 8 bases. There are 16 residues in the CDR3. Germline CDR1 is MDHEN and CDR2 is SYDVKM. J gave up 3 bases and V 5 bases, and 10 bases lay outside the gene matches. CDR3 DNA sequence: TGTGCCAGCAGTACTCAGGGGGCGGTTTCAACAGATACGCAGTATTTT. It translates to CASSTQGAVSTDTQYF.

The table lists this clonotype with many counts. The genes are TRBV3-1 and TRBJ1-2, with a possible D match to TRBD1 (5 bases). The CDR3 length is 14 residues. V lost 1 base and J lost 4, with 10 bases in between. Germline assignment: CDR1 LGHDT and CDR2 YNNKEL (reference sequence). This chain's CDR3 is CASSQGPGLYGYTF. The CDR3, as DNA: TGTGCCAGCAGCCAAGGCCCAGGGCTCTATGGCTACACCTTC.

This clonotype was found many times. J is TRBJ2-2 and V is TRBV5-1, with 9 positions matching TRBD1. The germline gives CDR1 SGHRS, CDR2 YFSETQ. Germline trimming cut 2 bases from V and 4 bases from J; bases unmatched to any gene: 6. The CDR3 covers 16 residues. The CDR3 DNA sequence: TGCGCCAGCAGCTTCGGGACAGGGTCCATCACCGGGGAGCTGTTTTTT. Encoded protein: CASSFGTGSITGELFF.

As to this clonotype: A read error may be the cause here, since a much bigger clone is one base away. V and J are TRBV5-4 and TRBJ1-2, with a weak D call TRBD1 (5 bases). From germline, CDR1 is SGHNT and CDR2 YYREEE (reference sequence). The CDR3 is 15 residues long. Trimming took 2 bases from V and 3 from J, leaving 14 bases between them. The CDR3 DNA reads TGTGCCAGCAGCTTCCACGGGCAGGGACACTATGGCTACACCTTC. It is translated as CASSFHGQGHYGYTF. The whole variable domain, remainder taken from reference TRBV5-4 and TRBJ1-2, is ETGVTQSPTHLIKTRGQQVTLRCSSQSGHNTVSWYQQALGQGPQFIFQYYREEENGRGNFPPRFSGLQFPNYSSELNVNALELDDSALYLCASSFHGQGHYGYTFGSGTRLTVV.

This clonotype was seen repeatedly, ten times or more. This chain uses TRBV30 with TRBJ2-1; 10 bases line up with TRBD1. Germline V gene data show CDR1 as GTSNPN and CDR2 as SVGIG (reference sequence). The CDR3 is made up of 15 amino acids. The V segment lost 7 bases and the J segment 10 bases; nucleotides outside the gene matches: 16. CDR3 region: CAYKQMPGTGVEQFF. For the CDR3, the DNA is TGTGCCTACAAACAAATGCCCGGGACAGGGGTCGAGCAGTTCTTC.

This clonotype came up a few times. This chain connects TRBV5-8 to TRBJ2-1; 7 nucleotides agree with TRBD2. Germline V gene lookup returns CDR1 SGHTS and CDR2 YDEGEE. This CDR3 has 13 amino acids. The V and J ends lost 4 bases and 8 bases, in that order; junction bases with no gene match: 6. CDR3: CASSRDYDDEQFF. For the CDR3, the DNA is TGTGCCAGCAGCAGGGACTACGACGATGAGCAGTTCTTC.

This chain joins TRBV4-2 and TRBJ1-1; no definite D call. V was trimmed by 2 bases and J by 2 bases, leaving 3 bases between them. Germline V lookup: CDR1 LGHNA, CDR2 YNFKEQ. This CDR3 region has 12 residues. CDR3 coding DNA: TGTGCCAGCAGCCAAACAAACACTGAAGCTTTCTTT. Amino acids: CASSQTNTEAFF.

This clonotype was found a few times. The chain is built from TRBV20-1 and TRBJ1-2; 8 positions agree with TRBD1. Germline V lookup: CDR1 DFQATT, CDR2 SNEGSKA (reference sequence). CDR3 length: 17 amino acids. V was pared by 0 bases and J by 5 bases, with 14 bases of the junction left unmatched. CDR3 sequence (DNA): TGCAGTGCTAGAGATGGAACAGGGGGTACTGGGGGGTATGGCTACACCTTC. It is translated as CSARDGTGGTGGYGYTF.

Note on this clonotype: Since a much larger clone is just one base distant, this may be a read error. The rearrangement joins TRBV5-6 to TRBJ1-2, with D perhaps TRBD1 (6 bases). The CDR3 loop spans 14 amino acids. Germline CDR1 reads SGHDT; CDR2 reads YYEEEE. CDR3 sequence (DNA): TGTACCAGCAGCTTGAGGGGGGCGGGCTATGGCTACACCTTC. It specifies CTSSLRGAGYGYTF.

This clonotype was recorded a few times. V gene TRBV29-1 combines with J gene TRBJ1-1, with D maybe TRBD1 (5 bases). The CDR3 is 13 residues long. With 4 bases removed from V and 0 bases from J, the gap between germline ends came to 9 bases. Germline V gives CDR1 SQVTM, CDR2 ANQGSEA. Here the CDR3 reads CSVGRVMNTEAFF. For the CDR3, the DNA is TGCAGCGTTGGCAGGGTCATGAACACTGAAGCTTTCTTT.

This clonotype was found many times. V usage is TRBV3-1 and J usage is TRBJ2-2; maybe TRBD2 (5 bases). The CDR3 sequence is 15 residues long. Germline V gene data show CDR1 as LGHDT and CDR2 as YNNKEL (reference sequence). Trimming cost V 10 bases and J 5 bases, with 20 bases left between them. The CDR3 protein is CATARLRDRTGELFF. Written as DNA, the CDR3 is TGTGCCACCGCCCGGTTACGGGATAGGACCGGGGAGCTGTTTTTT.

This clonotype was detected a few times. The chain has TRBV2 and TRBJ1-5; a possible D gene is TRBD1 (5 bases). Germline CDR1 is SNHLY and CDR2 is FYNNEI. This CDR3 region has 15 residues. The ends were cut back, 7 bases at V and 5 bases at J, with 18 bases in the middle. For the CDR3, the DNA is TGTGCCAGCAACGCGGGACTGATGATGGATCAGCCCCAGCATTTT. This sequence encodes CASNAGLMMDQPQHF. Complete variable domain (other parts from reference TRBV2 and TRBJ1-5): EPEVTQTPSHQVTQMGQEVILRCVPISNHLYFYWYRQILGQKVEFLVSFYNNEISEKSEIFDDQFSVERPDGSNFTLKIRSTKLEDSAMYFCASNAGLMMDQPQHFGDGTRLSIL.

V and J are TRBV12-3 or TRBV12-4 and TRBJ1-3; D gene uncertain. The CDR3 runs 13 residues. The V end lost 6 bases, the J end lost 4 bases, and 10 bases lay between the germline ends. The CDR3 DNA reads as TGTGCCAGCAGGACGTATGGAGGAAACACCATATATTTT. Its protein is CASRTYGGNTIYF.

Ten or more counts support this clonotype. The rearrangement joins TRBV28 to TRBJ1-1; D might be TRBD1 (5 bases). The CDR3 sequence is 14 residues long. Germline CDR1 reads MDHEN; CDR2 reads SYDVKM. V was clipped by 3 bases and J by 5 bases, with 13 bases between them. The CDR3 loop reads CASSFDRIRTEAFF. CDR3 coding DNA: TGTGCCAGCAGTTTTGACAGAATACGAACTGAAGCTTTCTTT.

This clonotype occurred a few times. V is TRBV6-1 and J is TRBJ1-2; 7 bases are shared with TRBD1. Germline values: CDR1 MNHNS, CDR2 SASEGT. V shed 5 bases and J 8 bases; nucleotides not matched to a gene: 14. CDR3 length: 15 residues. Here the CDR3 reads CASSFGPGGPRGYTF. DNA for the CDR3: TGTGCCAGCAGTTTCGGTCCAGGGGGGCCTCGGGGCTACACCTTC.

This clonotype came up a few times. The chain has TRBV4-1 and TRBJ2-2, with D possibly TRBD1 on 6 matching bases. The V gene's germline CDR1 is MGHRA and CDR2 YSYEKL. The ends were cut back, 0 bases at V and 4 bases at J, with 12 bases in the middle. The CDR3 covers 16 residues. As DNA, the CDR3 is TGCGCCAGCAGCCAAGATGACAGGACCGCCACCGGGGAGCTGTTTTTT. This sequence encodes CASSQDDRTATGELFF.

The chain couples TRBV6-1 to TRBJ1-3; D remains unclear. Germline V CDR1 and CDR2: MNHNS, SASEGT. The germline V and J ends were trimmed by 0 bases and 6 bases, with 9 bases remaining between them. This CDR3 has 14 residues. CDR3 DNA sequence: TGTGCCAGCAGTGAAGCGGCGGGAGAAAACACCATATATTTT. This sequence encodes CASSEAAGENTIYF.

Many counts were recorded for this clonotype. The chain uses TRBV28 and TRBJ1-4; 7 nucleotides agree with TRBD1. V lost 1 base to trimming and J lost 3 bases; unmatched junction nucleotides: 2. The CDR3 totals 15 residues. Germline V gene data show CDR1 as MDHEN and CDR2 as SYDVKM. CDR3 DNA sequence: TGTGCCAGCAGTTTATCTGGGACAGCTAATGAAAAACTGTTTTTT. Its protein is CASSLSGTANEKLFF. The whole variable domain, filled in from reference TRBV28 and TRBJ1-4, reads DVKVTQSSRYLVKRTGEKVFLECVQDMDHENMFWYRQDPGLGLRLIYFSYDVKMKEKGDIPEGYSVSREKKERFSLILESASTNQTSMYLCASSLSGTANEKLFFGSGTQLSVL.

This clonotype was recorded many times. This chain links TRBV12-3 or TRBV12-4 with TRBJ1-2, with D possibly being TRBD1 (6 bases). CDR3 length: 14 residues. V lost 2 bases and J lost 2, with 9 bases in between. CDR3 protein: CASSLLGANYGYTF. In DNA form, the CDR3 reads TGTGCCAGCAGTTTACTGGGGGCGAACTATGGCTACACCTTC.

This clonotype was detected only a few times. This rearrangement joins TRBV7-6 to TRBJ1-1, with a tentative D call TRBD1 (6 bases). The V and J ends lost 0 bases and 3 bases respectively, with 11 bases between them. Germline V gene lookup returns CDR1 SGHVS and CDR2 FNYEAQ. The CDR3 has 15 residues. CDR3 loop: CASSLAGGRDTEAFF. CDR3 coding DNA: TGTGCCAGCAGCTTAGCTGGGGGCAGGGACACTGAAGCTTTCTTT.

The chain combines TRBV5-6 with TRBJ2-4; D is uncertain. Looked up from germline, CDR1 is SGHDT and CDR2 is YYEEEE. CDR3 length: 15 amino acids. The germline V and J ends were trimmed by 0 bases and 2 bases, with 9 bases remaining between them. CDR3 coding DNA: TGTGCCAGCAGCTTGGCAGAAGGGACCAAAAACATTCAGTACTTC. Protein: CASSLAEGTKNIQYF.

The genes are TRBV7-6 and TRBJ2-7, with TRBD1 identical over 11 bases. The junction had 8 bases not matched to a gene; V was cut back by 4 bases and J by 3 bases. The CDR3 is made up of 16 amino acids. Germline V CDR1 and CDR2: SGHVS, FNYEAQ. In nucleotides, the CDR3 is TGTGCCAGCAGCTGGCCAACCGGGACAGGGGGCTACGAGCAGTACTTC. Encoded protein: CASSWPTGTGGYEQYF. The complete variable domain, with remaining parts taken from reference TRBV7-6 and TRBJ2-7, reads GAGVSQSPRYKVTKRGQDVALRCDPISGHVSLYWYRQALGQGPEFLTYFNYEAQQDKSGLPNDRFSAERPEGSISTLTIQRTEQRDSAMYRCASSWPTGTGGYEQYFGPGTRLTVT.

This clonotype was seen at least ten times. The chain combines TRBV3-1 with TRBJ1-3, with D hard to call. Germline CDR1 and CDR2: LGHDT and YNNKEL (reference sequence). The CDR3 has 15 amino acids. V lost 0 bases, J lost 0 bases, and 6 bases lay in between. The CDR3 DNA follows: TGTGCCAGCAGCCAAGATCTCTCCTCTGGAAACACCATATATTTT. It is translated as CASSQDLSSGNTIYF. Based on the CDR3 plus reference TRBV3-1 and TRBJ1-3, the full variable domain is DTAVSQTPKYLVTQMGNDKSIKCEQNLGHDTMYWYKQDSKKFLKIMFSYNNKELIINETVPNRFSPKSPDKAHLNLHINSLELGDSAVYFCASSQDLSSGNTIYFGEGSWLTVV.

This chain uses TRBV19 with TRBJ2-5, with D perhaps matching TRBD1 (6 bases). Deletions cut 6 bases from V and 5 bases from J, with 19 bases between. This CDR3 is built from 15 residues. Germline V gene lookup returns CDR1 LNHDA and CDR2 SQIVND (reference sequence). CDR3 in DNA: TGTGCCAGTAGCTCCGACAGGAAAAATACGGAGACCCAGTACTTC. It translates to CASSSDRKNTETQYF.

There are many counts of this clonotype. The J gene is TRBJ1-1, the V gene TRBV20-1; D is unclear. V lost 3 bases, J lost 4 bases, and 6 bases lay in between. Germline assignment: CDR1 DFQATT and CDR2 SNEGSKA (reference sequence). The CDR3 contains 11 residues. This chain's CDR3 is CSARSATEAFF. Written as DNA, the CDR3 is TGCAGTGCTAGGAGTGCCACTGAAGCTTTCTTT.